These 14 T cell receptor beta chains were sequenced from one sample in a study of spatial heterogeneity in lung cancer. Each CDR3 protein is one row after TCRdb ran MiXCR on the 5' RACE reads. Found here are fewer than 40,000 distinct CDR3 sequences, 6.5% to 9% of them singletons; the top ten hold 28%. Time point described: sample taken at primary tumor resection. The sample in question was PBMCs, obtained at surgery. Receptors were obtained from a male donor with early-stage non-small cell lung cancer.

This clonotype was seen ten or more times. Germline is not matched at one junction end, which may reflect a read error. This chain links TRBV7-7 with TRBJ2-3; D not resolved. The germline V gene encodes CDR1 SSHAT and CDR2 FNYEAQ (reference sequence). The CDR3 has 13 amino acids. CDR3 sequence (DNA): TGTGCTAGCAGCTTAGTATCTACAGATACGCAGTATTTT. This sequence encodes CASSLVSTDTQYF.

This clonotype was seen a handful of times. The chain is built from TRBV27 and TRBJ1-2; 8 positions match TRBD1. The CDR3 consists of 15 residues. The germline gives CDR1 MNHEY, CDR2 SMNVEV (reference sequence). The trim removed 6 bases at V and 3 bases at J, leaving 9 bases unmatched. The CDR3 coding sequence is TGTGCCAGCAGCCTCGGACAGGGCCTTTACTATGGCTACACCTTC. Amino acid sequence: CASSLGQGLYYGYTF.

The chain employs TRBV6-5 and TRBJ2-7, with D possibly matching TRBD1 (5 bases). This CDR3 is 14 amino acids long. Trimming removed 2 bases from V and 3 bases from J, with 11 bases in between. The V gene's germline CDR1 is MNHEY and CDR2 SVGAGI. CDR3 in DNA: TGTGCCAGCAGTTACGCCAGCAGGGACTACGAGCAGTACTTC. Translated, it gives CASSYASRDYEQYF.

The chain links TRBV7-2 to TRBJ2-3; D is perhaps TRBD2 (7 bases). This CDR3 has 12 residues. The ends were cut back, 10 bases at V and 3 bases at J, with 11 bases in the middle. Germline V lookup: CDR1 SGHTA, CDR2 FQGNSA. This CDR3 is CATRGGTDTQYF. The CDR3 coding sequence is TGTGCCACAAGGGGGGGTACAGATACGCAGTATTTT. Based on the CDR3 plus reference TRBV7-2 and TRBJ2-3, the full variable domain is GAGVSQSPSNKVTEKGKDVELRCDPISGHTALYWYRQSLGQGLEFLIYFQGNSAPDKSGLPSDRFSAERTGGSVSTLTIQRTQQEDSAVYLCATRGGTDTQYFGPGTRLTVL.

This clonotype came up many times. The chain employs TRBV7-2 and TRBJ1-5; D unresolved. Germline V gives CDR1 SGHTA, CDR2 FQGNSA. V was shortened by 0 bases and J by 4 bases, with 10 bases between the two germline ends. CDR3 length: 15 residues. The CDR3 DNA sequence: TGTGCCAGCAGCTTAGCCCCCCCCGGTAATCAGCCCCAGCATTTT. Encoded protein: CASSLAPPGNQPQHF.

Many counts were recorded for this clonotype. Sequence at one end of the junction differs from germline and may be a read error. The CDR3 reads CASSRGGNRADTQYF. The CDR3 bases are TGTGCTAGCAGCCGAGGGGGGAACAGGGCGGATACGCAGTATTTT. This chain joins TRBV7-7 and TRBJ2-3; the D gene could be TRBD1 or TRBD2 (6 bases each). Germline CDR1 is SSHAT and CDR2 is FNYEAQ (reference sequence). The CDR3 totals 15 residues.

This clonotype showed up many times. The chain couples TRBV30 to TRBJ1-2; the D is unclear. The CDR3 is 12 residues long. V lost 1 base, J lost 5 bases, and 8 bases lay in between. The germline V gene has CDR1 GTSNPN and CDR2 SVGIG (reference sequence). DNA of the CDR3: TGTGCCTGGAGTGAGACGGTGTATGGCTACACCTTC. Translated: CAWSETVYGYTF.

On this clonotype itself: A much larger clone lies a single base off, so this may be a read error. This chain uses TRBV29-1 with TRBJ2-3; 8 bases line up with TRBD1. Per germline, CDR1 SQVTM and CDR2 ANQGSEA. V lost 2 bases and J lost 8; bases outside the gene matches: 6. This CDR3 is built from 13 residues. In DNA form, the CDR3 reads TGCAGCGTTGAACAGGGGGCATCAGGTACGCAGTATTTT. It is translated as CSVEQGASGTQYF.

This clonotype was seen ten or more times. The chain uses TRBV6-2 or TRBV6-3 and TRBJ2-1; D unclear. Germline CDR1 MNHEY, CDR2 SVGEGT. Trimming shortened V by 2 bases and J by 0 bases, and 11 bases separated the two germline ends. This CDR3 region has 16 residues. CDR3 loop: CASSYSWHLSYNEQFF. CDR3 nucleotides: TGTGCCAGCAGTTACAGTTGGCACCTCTCCTACAATGAGCAGTTCTTC.

This clonotype was picked up a small number of times. The gene calls are TRBV3-1 and TRBJ2-3, with 9 positions matching TRBD2. Germline trimming cut 6 bases from V and 2 bases from J; bases unmatched to any gene: 9. Germline assignment: CDR1 LGHDT and CDR2 YNNKEL (reference sequence). The CDR3 is made up of 16 amino acids. CDR3 loop: CASSALGGGDTDTQYF. Here the CDR3 DNA reads TGTGCCAGCAGTGCCTTAGGCGGGGGGGACACAGATACGCAGTATTTT.

This clonotype was seen repeatedly, ten times or more. This chain links TRBV3-2 with TRBJ1-5; the table's D call, TRBD1, was not checked against the DNA. TRBV3-2 counts as a pseudogene. The CDR3 loop spans 15 amino acids. CDR3 bases: TGTGCCAGCAGCCCGGACGGGACAGACAATCAGCCCCAGCATTTT. It yields the protein CASSPDGTDNQPQHF.

Comment on this clonotype: This may be a read error: a much more frequent sequence differs by one nucleotide. V gene TRBV7-3 combines with J gene TRBJ2-1; possibly TRBD2 for D (7 bases). Germline CDR1 and CDR2: SGHTA and FQGTGA. The CDR3 totals 14 residues. Trimming pared 5 bases from V and 13 bases from J, leaving 21 bases between. The CDR3 DNA reads TGTGCCAGCAGCCCCGGTGGCAGGGGACTACCTCAGTTCTTC. This sequence encodes CASSPGGRGLPQFF.

This clonotype was counted ten times or more. V gene TRBV5-4 combines with J gene TRBJ2-1, with 8 positions matching TRBD2. The CDR3 has 18 amino acids. V shed 4 bases and J 1 base; nucleotides not matched to a gene: 13. Looked up from germline, CDR1 is SGHNT and CDR2 is YYREEE (reference sequence). The DNA of the CDR3 is TGTGCCAGCAGCGAGAAGACTAGCGCGGCAACTTCCTACAATGAGCAGTTCTTC. It codes for CASSEKTSAATSYNEQFF.

This clonotype showed up many times. The chain uses TRBV7-2 and TRBJ2-3; 10 bases fit TRBD2. The germline V gene encodes CDR1 SGHTA and CDR2 FQGNSA. The length of the CDR3 is 16 residues. The ends lost 6 bases at V and 2 bases at J; junction bases unmatched: 8. The CDR3 spells CASRSISGGYTDTQYF. The DNA of the CDR3 is TGTGCCAGCAGATCCATTAGCGGGGGGTACACAGATACGCAGTATTTT.